This TCR beta chain was recovered during a study of immune evolution from preneoplasia to lung adenocarcinoma. Trimming cost V 1 base and J 6 bases, with 15 bases left between them. Germline V lookup: CDR1 SGHNT, CDR2 YYREEE (reference sequence). This CDR3 is 15 amino acids long. The table came from immunoSEQ multiplex PCR; TCRdb's copy has only in-frame clones and leaves some out. The sample lists 9,900 or so clones, around 78% occurring once. Input material: FFPE minimally invasive lung adenocarcinoma tissue. This clonotype was sampled from a person aged 70 to 85 with lung adenocarcinoma. This chain joins TRBV5-4 and TRBJ2-3; a possible D gene is TRBD2 (7 bases). CDR3 amino acids: CASSLSWGGADTQYF. The CDR3 DNA reads as TGTGCCAGCAGCTTGTCGTGGGGGGGGGCCGATACGCAGTATTTT. Together with reference TRBV5-4 and TRBJ2-3, the CDR3 gives the full variable domain: ETGVTQSPTHLIKTRGQQVTLRCSSQSGHNTVSWYQQALGQGPQFIFQYYREEENGRGNFPPRFSGLQFPNYSSELNVNALELDDSALYLCASSLSWGGADTQYFGPGTRLTVL.